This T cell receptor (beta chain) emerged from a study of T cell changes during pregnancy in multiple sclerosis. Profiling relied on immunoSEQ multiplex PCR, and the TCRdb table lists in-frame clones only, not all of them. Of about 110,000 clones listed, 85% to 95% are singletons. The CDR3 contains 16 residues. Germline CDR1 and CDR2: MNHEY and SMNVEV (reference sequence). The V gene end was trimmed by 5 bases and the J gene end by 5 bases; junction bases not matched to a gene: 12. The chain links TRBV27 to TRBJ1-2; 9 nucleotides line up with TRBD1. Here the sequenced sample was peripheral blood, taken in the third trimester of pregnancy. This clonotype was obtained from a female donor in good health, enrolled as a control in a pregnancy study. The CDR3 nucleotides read TGTGCCAGCAGTCTTCGGCTAGGACAGGGGTCTTATGGCTACACCTTC. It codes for CASSLRLGQGSYGYTF.